These 22 T cell receptor beta chains came from one sample sequenced in a study of blood T cell repertoires in COVID-19. TCRdb's copy holds only in-frame clones and misses some; the assay was immunoSEQ multiplex PCR. The sample carries roughly 150,000 clones, 70% to 90% recorded once. The sequenced sample consisted of peripheral blood. These receptors all stem from an elderly woman with COVID-19, enrolled during active disease.

The CDR3 DNA reads as TGTGCCAGCTCACCCCGTACAGGGACGGATGAGCAGTTCTTC. This encodes CASSPRTGTDEQFF. V gene TRBV18 combines with J gene TRBJ2-1; D is perhaps TRBD1 (6 bases). This CDR3 has 14 residues. V was pared by 3 bases and J by 8 bases, with 14 bases between. Germline CDR1 and CDR2: KGHSH and LQKENI. Combining the CDR3 with reference TRBV18 and TRBJ2-1 gives the whole variable domain NAGVMQNPRHLVRRRGQEARLRCSPMKGHSHVYWYRQLPEEGLKFMVYLQKENIIDESGMPKERFSAEFPKEGPSILRIQQVVRGDSAAYFCASSPRTGTDEQFFGPGTRLTVL.

The chain links TRBV3-1 (or the pseudogene TRBV3-2) to TRBJ2-7, with 10 bases that match TRBD2. Trimming removed 4 bases from V and 4 bases from J; junction bases left unmatched: 7. This CDR3 has 15 residues. Germline CDR1 LGHDT, CDR2 YNNKEL (reference sequence). The CDR3 DNA follows: TGTGCCAGCAGCCCTAGGACTAGCGGACCTTACGAGCAGTACTTC. Its translation is CASSPRTSGPYEQYF.

The gene calls are TRBV30 and TRBJ2-7; 14 bases agree with TRBD2. V gave up 0 bases and J gave up 5 bases; unmatched junction bases: 18. The CDR3 covers 20 residues. Germline V gives CDR1 GTSNPN, CDR2 SVGIG (reference sequence). This CDR3 reads CAWSVGLAGGSYSWVHEQYF. CDR3 coding DNA: TGTGCCTGGAGTGTTGGACTAGCGGGGGGTTCATACTCTTGGGTCCACGAGCAGTACTTC. The complete variable domain, with remaining parts taken from reference TRBV30 and TRBJ2-7, reads SQTIHQWPATLVQPVGSPLSLECTVEGTSNPNLYWYRQAAGRGLQLLFYSVGIGQISSEVPQNLSASRPQDRQFILSSKKLLLSDSGFYLCAWSVGLAGGSYSWVHEQYFGPGTRLTVT.

The rearrangement uses TRBV30 and TRBJ2-3; 12 bases map to TRBD2. Trimming cost V 8 bases and J 8 bases; bases outside gene matches: 11. The CDR3 contains 14 residues. CDR1 GTSNPN and CDR2 SVGIG come from the germline V gene (reference sequence). CDR3 sequence: CALRLAGERGTQYF. CDR3 DNA sequence: TGTGCCCTGAGACTAGCGGGAGAGCGGGGTACGCAGTATTTT.

The V gene is TRBV30, the J gene TRBJ1-1; no definite D call. Germline V gene sequence: CDR1 GTSNPN, CDR2 SVGIG (reference sequence). V lost 8 bases to trimming and J lost 3 bases, with 16 bases between them. The CDR3 sequence is 13 residues long. For the CDR3, the DNA is TGTGCCGCGAGTCGGGGATTGGACACTGAAGCTTTCTTT. The encoded protein is CAASRGLDTEAFF.

Only a few counts were recorded for this clone. The chain combines TRBV2 with TRBJ1-2; TRBD1 matches 9 bases. The CDR3 sequence is 14 residues long. The germline V gene encodes CDR1 SNHLY and CDR2 FYNNEI. Trimming took 4 bases from V and 3 from J; bases not matched to a gene: 3. CDR3 coding DNA: TGTGCCAGCAGTGGGGACAGGGCCTACTATGGCTACACCTTC. Translating gives CASSGDRAYYGYTF. Variable domain in full (rest from reference TRBV2 and TRBJ1-2): EPEVTQTPSHQVTQMGQEVILRCVPISNHLYFYWYRQILGQKVEFLVSFYNNEISEKSEIFDDQFSVERPDGSNFTLKIRSTKLEDSAMYFCASSGDRAYYGYTFGSGTRLTVV.

The CDR3 DNA reads TGTGCCAGCAGTTCCTACTACAATGAGCAGTTCTTC. This translates into CASSSYYNEQFF. The V and J genes are TRBV27 and TRBJ2-1, with D unresolved. This CDR3 region has 12 residues. With 4 bases removed from V and 3 bases from J, the gap between germline ends came to 4 bases. The germline gives CDR1 MNHEY, CDR2 SMNVEV (reference sequence).

This chain joins TRBV11-3 and TRBJ2-2, with TRBD1 as a possible D gene (6 bases). Trimming removed 5 bases from V and 5 bases from J, with 12 bases in between. The germline V gene has CDR1 SGHNT and CDR2 YENEEA. The CDR3 contains 14 residues. The CDR3 protein is CASSSYRETGELFF. Written as DNA, the CDR3 is TGTGCCAGCAGCAGCTACAGGGAAACCGGGGAGCTGTTTTTT.

The DNA of the CDR3 is TGTGCCAGCAGCTTAACGACAGGGGTGGGCACCGGGGAGCTGTTTTTT. It translates to CASSLTTGVGTGELFF. The J gene is TRBJ2-2, the V gene TRBV7-3; TRBD1 agrees at 8 bases. The CDR3 contains 16 residues. The germline V gene encodes CDR1 SGHTA and CDR2 FQGTGA. V shed 0 bases, J shed 4 bases, and the junction held 4 bases outside the gene matches.

The chain uses TRBV6-5 and TRBJ1-1; D is perhaps TRBD1 (5 bases). The CDR3 has 13 residues. Germline values: CDR1 MNHEY, CDR2 SVGAGI. V was cut by 6 bases and J by 3 bases, with 11 bases left in between. DNA for the CDR3: TGTGCCAGCAGCCTCAGGGATTACACTGAAGCTTTCTTT. It specifies CASSLRDYTEAFF.

The chain couples TRBV28 to TRBJ2-7; weak D call: TRBD1 (6 bases). Germline values: CDR1 MDHEN, CDR2 SYDVKM. Trimming removed 5 bases at V and 0 bases at J, with 11 bases between. The CDR3 spans 14 residues. The CDR3 DNA reads TGTGCCAGCAGTCCAGGGGACGCCTCCTACGAGCAGTACTTC. Translated, it gives CASSPGDASYEQYF. Full variable domain (outside the CDR3, taken from reference TRBV28 and TRBJ2-7): DVKVTQSSRYLVKRTGEKVFLECVQDMDHENMFWYRQDPGLGLRLIYFSYDVKMKEKGDIPEGYSVSREKKERFSLILESASTNQTSMYLCASSPGDASYEQYFGPGTRLTVT.

V gene TRBV2 combines with J gene TRBJ2-7, with D perhaps TRBD2 (7 bases). Looked up from germline, CDR1 is SNHLY and CDR2 is FYNNEI. The CDR3 covers 14 residues. Trimming stripped 4 bases from V and 4 bases from J, with 14 bases between. The CDR3 DNA sequence: TGTGCCAGCAGTGGGGGGGGGCTCCCTTACGAGCAGTACTTC. Translating gives CASSGGGLPYEQYF.

V gene TRBV5-3 combines with J gene TRBJ2-7; 7 nucleotides match TRBD1. TRBV5-3 is placed among ORFs of uncertain function. V shed 4 bases and J 3 bases; nucleotides not matched to a gene: 4. This CDR3 region has 13 residues. The CDR3 loop is CARSGGQSYEQYF. Here the CDR3 DNA reads TGTGCCAGAAGCGGGGGACAGAGCTACGAGCAGTACTTC.

This clone was counted ten times or more. V and J are TRBV30 and TRBJ1-3; D remains unclear. The CDR3 runs to 15 residues. The germline V gene has CDR1 GTSNPN and CDR2 SVGIG (reference sequence). Between the trimmed V and J ends, which lost 2 bases and 0 bases, there was a span of 11 bases. This chain's CDR3 is CAWSIRITSGNTIYF. The CDR3 DNA is TGTGCCTGGAGTATCAGGATCACCTCTGGAAACACCATATATTTT.

This chain uses TRBV10-3 with TRBJ2-4, with D perhaps matching TRBD1 (5 bases). Germline CDR1 ENHRY, CDR2 SYGVKD. V lost 3 bases, J lost 2 bases, and 14 bases lay in between. The CDR3 is 16 residues long. CDR3 DNA: TGTGCCATCAGTGACAGGGTCCGTGGAACCAAAAACATTCAGTACTTC. Protein product: CAISDRVRGTKNIQYF.

The rearrangement links TRBV18 to TRBJ2-7, with D maybe TRBD2 (5 bases). The CDR3 is 14 amino acids. V was clipped by 3 bases and J by 4 bases, with 13 bases between them. Germline V gene lookup returns CDR1 KGHSH and CDR2 LQKENI. This CDR3 reads CASSPSGSQYEQYF. CDR3 coding DNA: TGTGCCAGCTCACCCTCGGGATCCCAATACGAGCAGTACTTC.

The rearrangement links TRBV6-5 to TRBJ2-7, with 7 positions matching TRBD2. Germline lookup yields CDR1 MNHEY and CDR2 SVGAGI. Trimming took 0 bases from V and 8 from J; bases not matched to a gene: 13. This CDR3 contains 16 residues. CDR3 sequence reads: CASSYSSLADLSKQYF. The CDR3 region has the DNA TGTGCCAGCAGTTACTCGAGTCTAGCGGACCTCTCCAAGCAGTACTTC.

The V gene is TRBV5-1, the J gene TRBJ2-3, with TRBD2 identical over 12 bases. The CDR3 totals 19 residues. Germline lookup yields CDR1 SGHRS and CDR2 YFSETQ. With 0 bases clipped from V and 11 bases from J, the junction kept 19 bases outside the gene matches. The CDR3: CASSLGGPTSGRRNYGQYF. The DNA of the CDR3 is TGCGCCAGCAGCTTGGGGGGCCCCACTAGCGGGAGGAGGAACTACGGGCAGTATTTT. The variable domain in full, completed from reference TRBV5-1 and TRBJ2-3, reads KAGVTQTPRYLIKTRGQQVTLSCSPISGHRSVSWYQQTPGQGLQFLFEYFSETQRNKGNFPGRFSGRQFSNSRSEMNVSTLELGDSALYLCASSLGGPTSGRRNYGQYFGPGTRLTVL.

The rearrangement links TRBV19 to TRBJ2-3; TRBD1 is a possible D gene (5 bases). This CDR3 contains 15 residues. Trimming left V 2 bases short and J 1 base short, with 10 bases between. Germline values: CDR1 LNHDA, CDR2 SQIVND (reference sequence). The CDR3 loop reads CASSISGQGTDTQYF. In DNA, the CDR3 is TGTGCCAGTAGTATATCAGGGCAGGGCACAGATACGCAGTATTTT.

The rearrangement uses TRBV2 and TRBJ2-7; 8 bases are a match to TRBD1. Trimming removed 6 bases from V and 7 bases from J; junction bases left unmatched: 5. Per the germline V gene, CDR1 is SNHLY and CDR2 is FYNNEI. The CDR3 length is 12 residues. The CDR3 DNA sequence: TGTGCCAGCAGGCAGGGGGCGGGGGAGCAGTACTTC. Protein sequence: CASRQGAGEQYF.

The CDR3 loop is CASSLGQNNEQFF. The CDR3 DNA is TGTGCCAGCAGCTTAGGCCAGAATAATGAGCAGTTCTTC. The genes are TRBV7-7 and TRBJ2-1; D call uncertain. Between the trimmed V and J ends, which lost 1 base and 7 bases, there was a span of 8 bases. Germline CDR1 reads SSHAT; CDR2 reads FNYEAQ (reference sequence). The CDR3 is 13 residues long.

The V and J genes are TRBV28 and TRBJ1-2; a possible D gene is TRBD1 (5 bases). Trimming took 6 bases from V and 5 from J, leaving 10 bases between them. The CDR3 loop spans 12 amino acids. CDR1 and CDR2 (germline): MDHEN, SYDVKM. The DNA of the CDR3 is TGTGCCAGCAGAGAAACAGGTTATGGCTACACCTTC. This sequence encodes CASRETGYGYTF.